This TCR beta chain was captured in a study of CD8+ T cells in alopecia areata. Study-level information: The authors scored treated patients' severity by affected scalp percentage. General study points: Sequencing of scalp tissue also captures the resident alphabeta T cells of normal skin. In scalp and blood, many expanded lesional clones persisted during tofacitinib.

It was cDNA, reverse transcribed from extracted RNA, that served as the sequencing template. Here immunoSEQ multiplex PCR was the method, and the copy in TCRdb shows in-frame clones only, minus some. The sample holds 210,000 or so clones; over 60% are singletons and the top ten take 0.95% to 1.5%. As to treatment: oral pan-JAK inhibitor, 5-10 mg twice daily. PBMCs, the starting material, were the source of sorted CD4+ and CD8+ T cells. This CDR3 region has 13 residues. Germline CDR1 reads SNHLY; CDR2 reads FYNNEI. With 8 bases clipped from V and 0 bases from J, the junction kept 0 bases outside the gene matches. This clone was seen only a few times. Its cognate antigen is unknown.

Here the sequenced sample was CD4+ T cells sorted from blood, taken at approximately week 45, from a patient treated with tofacitinib. The TCR was taken from a human donor with alopecia areata. The rearrangement joins TRBV2 to TRBJ2-2, with 7 bases aligning to TRBD1. The CDR3 DNA sequence: TGTGCCAGCGACAGGGCGAACACCGGGGAGCTGTTTTTT. Its translation is CASDRANTGELFF.